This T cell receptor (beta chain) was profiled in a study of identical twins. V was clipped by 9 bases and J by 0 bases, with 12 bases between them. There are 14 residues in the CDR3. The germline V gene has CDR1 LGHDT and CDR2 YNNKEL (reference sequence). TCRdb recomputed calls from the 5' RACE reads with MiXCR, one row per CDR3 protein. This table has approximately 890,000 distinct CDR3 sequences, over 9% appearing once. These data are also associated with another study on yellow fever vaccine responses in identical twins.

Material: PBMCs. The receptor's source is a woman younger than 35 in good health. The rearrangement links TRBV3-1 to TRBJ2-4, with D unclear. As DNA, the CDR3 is TGTGCCAGTGCCACTGGGCTAGCCAAAAACATTCAGTACTTC. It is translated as CASATGLAKNIQYF. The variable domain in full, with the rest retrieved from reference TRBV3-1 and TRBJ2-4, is DTAVSQTPKYLVTQMGNDKSIKCEQNLGHDTMYWYKQDSKKFLKIMFSYNNKELIINETVPNRFSPKSPDKAHLNLHINSLELGDSAVYFCASATGLAKNIQYFGAGTRLSVL.